This TCR beta chain was documented in a study of blood T cell repertoires in COVID-19. Overall study: There were acute and convalescent COVID-19 samples, and they came from the United States, Italy and Spain.

Germline CDR1 and CDR2: ENHRY and SYGVKD. Trimming took 3 bases from V and 4 from J, leaving 15 bases between them. This CDR3 contains 15 residues. In the original analysis: Amplification with reference gene primers provided the estimates of nucleated cell counts. TCRdb keeps only in-frame clones here, not all; method: immunoSEQ multiplex PCR. The V and J calls and clone size were taken over from that table, and D and trimming were inferred from the DNA. The data show around 170,000 clones, around 80% seen once. Sequenced material: peripheral blood. The TCR was taken from a man in his thirties or forties with active or convalescent COVID-19. V and J are TRBV10-3 and TRBJ1-2; no firm D call. This chain's CDR3 is CAISDPGLGGYGYTF. CDR3 DNA: TGTGCCATCAGTGACCCCGGACTAGGCGGCTATGGCTACACCTTC.